The clone carrying this T cell receptor (beta chain) came up many times. Its antigen is undetermined. The junction departs from the called germline gene at one end, perhaps through a read error. This sample stems from a study of T cell repertoires in cytomegalovirus infection. About the study: Indications came from public TCR beta signatures; they pointed to CMV infection and to a matching HLA type. Overall study results and limits: Dominant in the ex vivo response were TCR beta clonotypes restricted by HLA-C and specific for CMV. The cumulative frequency of public TCR beta families distinguished individuals who carried CMV together with the relevant HLA.

TCRdb redid the calling of the reads with MiXCR, one entry per CDR3 protein. Of some 920,000 distinct CDR3 sequences in the sample, approximately 33% were seen once. The CDR3 is 14 residues long. Germline CDR1 reads SSHAT; CDR2 reads FNYEAQ (reference sequence). The TCR was taken from a human donor in good health (CMV status not recorded). Some clones in this sample may be carry-over from other donors' samples. Sequencing was performed on cultured CD8+ T cells from PBMCs, taken from culture after CMV antigen stimulation. The rearrangement joins TRBV7-7 to TRBJ2-1; either TRBD1 or TRBD2 may supply D (6 bases each). This CDR3 reads CASSLGRGDAEQFF. As DNA, the CDR3 is TGTGCTAGCAGCTTGGGTAGGGGGGACGCTGAGCAGTTCTTC.